This T cell receptor beta chain was recovered during a study of blood T cells in healthy people across ages. Trimming removed 2 bases at V and 6 bases at J, with 9 bases between. This CDR3 contains 13 residues. Per the germline V gene, CDR1 is WSHSY and CDR2 is SAAADI. A sample-barcoded 5' primer and a J-beta primer mix were used in a second PCR of roughly 7 to 11 cycles. TCRdb reprocessed the 5' RACE reads via MiXCR and lists one record per CDR3 protein. The sample carries around 1,500,000 distinct CDR3 sequences, roughly 28% recorded once. The sequence came from a woman in her twenties or thirties in good health. The J gene is TRBJ2-3, the V gene TRBV10-2; D may be TRBD2 (6 bases). The specimen sequenced was blood. The CDR3 protein is CASSEEGRDTQYF. In nucleotides, the CDR3 is TGCGCCAGCAGTGAGGAAGGGAGGGATACGCAGTATTTT.